A selection of T cell receptor beta chains follows, all from one sample in a study of blood T cell repertoires in COVID-19. Profiled with immunoSEQ multiplex PCR; TCRdb holds only in-frame clones, not every one. The repertoire includes approximately 120,000 clones, around 85% of them detected once, and around 4.7% sits in the top ten. The sequencing sample was made of peripheral blood. These receptors were collected from a human donor in a cohort sampled during active COVID-19. Both conserved end residues are part of each CDR3. Fields, in order: J gene, D gene, V gene, clone size, CDR3 DNA, CDR3 protein. A D gene is named only where the DNA matches it firmly. Clone size, where shown, is once, few, many, or a class for clones that have expanded.

>TRBJ2-5|NA|TRBV5-6|NA
TGTGCCAGCAGCTTGTGGGGCGGAGAGACCCAGTACTTC
CASSLWGGETQYF
>TRBJ2-7|NA|TRBV5-1|few
TGCGCCAGCAGCTTGGTACAGGGTACCTACGAGCAGTACTTC
CASSLVQGTYEQYF
>TRBJ1-6|NA|TRBV7-3|few
TGTGCCAGCAGCTGGGGGGGGTATAATTCACCCCTCCACTTT
CASSWGGYNSPLHF
>TRBJ1-6|NA|TRBV11-2|NA
TGTGCCAGCAGCTTAGGCAGGGGTGACAGGACTTCACCCCTCCACTTT
CASSLGRGDRTSPLHF
>TRBJ1-1|NA|TRBV10-3|NA
TGTGCCATCACCGTGACTCCGGGCACTGAAGCTTTCTTT
CAITVTPGTEAFF
>TRBJ1-1|NA|TRBV11-2|NA
TGTGCCAGCAACCTCCTCGGGACTCTCTCCACTGAAGCTTTCTTT
CASNLLGTLSTEAFF
>TRBJ2-3|NA|TRBV6-4|once
TGTGCCAGCAGTGACACCGTGCTATCCGGGACGCAGTATTTT
CASSDTVLSGTQYF
>TRBJ2-7|NA|TRBV5-1|NA
TGCGCCAGCAGCCCCACGGGGAGCCGGTACGAGCAGTACTTC
CASSPTGSRYEQYF
>TRBJ1-3|NA|TRBV5-6|NA
TGTGCCAGCAGCTTGGGAGCTAGCGGAAACACCATATATTTT
CASSLGASGNTIYF
>TRBJ2-3|TRBD2|TRBV3-1/TRBV3-2|NA
TGTGCCAGCAGCCAAGGGGGGACTAGCGGATACACAGATACGCAGTATTTT
CASSQGGTSGYTDTQYF
>TRBJ1-2|NA|TRBV19|NA
TGTGCCAGTAACTATCAGGGTGGTGGCTACACCTTC
CASNYQGGGYTF
>TRBJ1-2|NA|TRBV6-4|NA
TGTGCCAGCAGTGACTCGCAGGGGAACTATGGCTACACCTTC
CASSDSQGNYGYTF
>TRBJ2-1|NA|TRBV10-2|NA
TGCGCCAGCAGTGAGGGGGGCGCAGACAATGAGCAGTTCTTC
CASSEGGADNEQFF
>TRBJ1-2|TRBD1|TRBV28|NA
TGTGCCAGCAGTTACGGACAGGCCGCCGGTGGCTATGGCTACACCTTC
CASSYGQAAGGYGYTF
>TRBJ2-1|NA|TRBV5-1|NA
TGCGCCAGCAGGGATGGGACTCTGACCTCAAAGCAGTTCTTC
CASRDGTLTSKQFF
>TRBJ2-2|TRBD1|TRBV29-1|NA
TGCAGCGCCCAATCGGGACAGGGGATCGGGGAGCTGTTTTTT
CSAQSGQGIGELFF
>TRBJ2-2|NA|TRBV19|NA
TGTGCCAGTAGACCCGAAGGCGGGATGAGTACCGGGGAGCTGTTTTTT
CASRPEGGMSTGELFF
>TRBJ2-3|NA|TRBV5-4|NA
TGTGCCAGCAGCTTGGCGGGGGGCCCCACAGATACGCAGTATTTT
CASSLAGGPTDTQYF
>TRBJ1-5|NA|TRBV18|NA
TGTGCCAGCTCACCGACACGCCGGAATCAGCCCCAGCATTTT
CASSPTRRNQPQHF
>TRBJ2-1|NA|TRBV28|once
TGTGCCAGCAGCCTCAGGGGGGATGAGCAGTTCTTC
CASSLRGDEQFF
>TRBJ2-3|NA|TRBV24-1|NA
TGTGCCACCAGTGATCCGGGGTCAAGCACAGATACGCAGTATTTT
CATSDPGSSTDTQYF
>TRBJ2-5|TRBD1|TRBV10-3|NA
TGTGCCAGCGGACAGGGTCTCCAAGAGACCCAGTACTTC
CASGQGLQETQYF
>TRBJ1-1|TRBD1|TRBV6-5|NA
TGTGCCAGCAGACTACAGGGGACCTCGAACACTGAAGCTTTCTTT
CASRLQGTSNTEAFF
>TRBJ2-5|TRBD2|TRBV4-3|NA
TGCGCCAGCAGCCGAGGACTAGCGGGCGGGGAGACCCAGTACTTC
CASSRGLAGGETQYF
>TRBJ2-1|NA|TRBV5-1|NA
TGCGCCAGCAGCTCCGGAGGGTTTGATGAGCAGTTCTTC
CASSSGGFDEQFF
>TRBJ1-4|TRBD1|TRBV5-1|NA
TGCGCCAGCAGCGTACGACAGGGGGCCCTAGCCACTAATGAAAAACTGTTTTTT
CASSVRQGALATNEKLFF
>TRBJ2-1|NA|TRBV14|NA
TGTGCCAGCAGCCAAGAGAGTGAGCAGTTCTTC
CASSQESEQFF
>TRBJ2-6|TRBD1|TRBV2|NA
TGTGCCAGAAGAAACCGGGACAGGGAGTCTGGGGCCAACGTCCTGACTTTC
CARRNRDRESGANVLTF
>TRBJ2-1|TRBD1|TRBV3-1/TRBV3-2|NA
TGTGCCAGCAGCCGGTCTTACAGGGGCGGCAATGAGCAGTTCTTC
CASSRSYRGGNEQFF
>TRBJ2-5|TRBD2|TRBV6-2/TRBV6-3|NA
TGTGCCAGCAGTTCGGGACTAGTGGGGACCCAGTACTTC
CASSSGLVGTQYF
>TRBJ1-3|NA|TRBV6-5|few
TGTGCCAGCAGCTCTGACAGAATCTCTGGAAACACCATATATTTT
CASSSDRISGNTIYF
>TRBJ1-2|TRBD1|TRBV7-9|NA
TGTGCCAGCAGCCTGGGACAGGGGAACTATGGCTACACCTTC
CASSLGQGNYGYTF
>TRBJ2-2|NA|TRBV7-8|once
TGTGCCAGCAGCTTAGGAGGTCGTGGGACCGGGGAGCTGTTTTTT
CASSLGGRGTGELFF
>TRBJ2-1|TRBD2|TRBV6-1|once
TGTGCCAGCAGTGAGAGCGGGGTATACAATGAGCAGTTCTTC
CASSESGVYNEQFF
>TRBJ1-3|NA|TRBV7-8|NA
TGTGCCAGCAGCTTAGTAGGCCAGGACTATGGAAACACCATATATTTT
CASSLVGQDYGNTIYF
>TRBJ2-6|NA|TRBV4-3|NA
TGCGCCAGCAGCCAAGACGAGGGAGGAGGCTCTGGGGCCAACGTCCTGACTTTC
CASSQDEGGGSGANVLTF
>TRBJ1-1|NA|TRBV10-3|NA
TGTGCCATCAATCAGGGAGGCACTGAAGCTTTCTTT
CAINQGGTEAFF
>TRBJ2-7|NA|TRBV2|NA
TGTGCCAGCAGGCGAACCCTGATCGAGCAGTACTTC
CASRRTLIEQYF
>TRBJ2-1|TRBD2|TRBV11-3|NA
TGTGCCAGCAGCCAAATAGCGGGAGGGGGGGTCAATGAGCAGTTCTTC
CASSQIAGGGVNEQFF
>TRBJ2-1|TRBD2|TRBV6-2/TRBV6-3|NA
TGTGCCAGCAGCCGTTCCCGACTAGCGGGGGGCTCCCGGGAGTTCTTC
CASSRSRLAGGSREFF
>TRBJ2-2|TRBD1|TRBV19|NA
TGTGCCAGTAAGGGACAGGGGGCGGCCGGGGAGCTGTTTTTT
CASKGQGAAGELFF
>TRBJ1-4|NA|TRBV3-1/TRBV3-2|NA
TGTGCCAGCAGCCAGCGGGCGGAAAATGAAAAACTGTTTTTT
CASSQRAENEKLFF
>TRBJ1-1|NA|TRBV7-9|NA
TGTGCCAGCAGTCTTATCGGCCTGAGGGCTTTCTTT
CASSLIGLRAFF
>TRBJ1-2|NA|TRBV6-2/TRBV6-3|NA
TGTGCCAGCAGTGAGAGCTATGGCTACACCTTC
CASSESYGYTF
>TRBJ1-1|NA|TRBV6-4|NA
TGTGCCAGCAGTGAGGAGGTCAGGGAGGCCACTGAAGCTTTCTTT
CASSEEVREATEAFF
>TRBJ1-1|NA|TRBV6-6|NA
TGTGCCAGCAGTCAGCAGGGTGGCACTGAAGCTTTCTTT
CASSQQGGTEAFF
>TRBJ1-1|TRBD1|TRBV5-1|NA
TGCGCCAGCAGCCGTGGACAGGGGGCGGTGAACACTGAAGCTTTCTTT
CASSRGQGAVNTEAFF